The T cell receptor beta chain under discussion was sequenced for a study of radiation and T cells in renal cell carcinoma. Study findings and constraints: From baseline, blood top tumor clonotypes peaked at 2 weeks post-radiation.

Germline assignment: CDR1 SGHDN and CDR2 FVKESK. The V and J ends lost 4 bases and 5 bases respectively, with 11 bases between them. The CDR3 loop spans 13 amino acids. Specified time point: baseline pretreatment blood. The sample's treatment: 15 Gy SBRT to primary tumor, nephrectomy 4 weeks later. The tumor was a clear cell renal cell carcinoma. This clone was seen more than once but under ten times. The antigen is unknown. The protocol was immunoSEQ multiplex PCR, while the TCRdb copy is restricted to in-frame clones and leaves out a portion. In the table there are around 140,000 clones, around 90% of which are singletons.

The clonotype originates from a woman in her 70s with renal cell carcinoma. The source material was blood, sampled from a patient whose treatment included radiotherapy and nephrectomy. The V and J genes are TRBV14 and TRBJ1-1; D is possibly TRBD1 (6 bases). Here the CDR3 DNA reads TGTGCCAGCAGCCTAGACAGGTTGACTGAAGCTTTCTTT. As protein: CASSLDRLTEAFF.